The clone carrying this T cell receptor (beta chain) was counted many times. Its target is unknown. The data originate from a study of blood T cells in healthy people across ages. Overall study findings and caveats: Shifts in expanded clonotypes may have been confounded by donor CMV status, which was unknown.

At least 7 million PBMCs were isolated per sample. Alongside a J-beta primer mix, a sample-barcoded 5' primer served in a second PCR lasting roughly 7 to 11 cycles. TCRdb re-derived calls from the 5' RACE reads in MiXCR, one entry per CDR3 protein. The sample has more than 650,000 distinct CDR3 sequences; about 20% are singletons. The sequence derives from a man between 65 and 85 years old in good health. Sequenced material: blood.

The CDR3 DNA sequence: TGCAGCGTTGACGAGCCGGGAGGAGAGACCCAGTACTTC. This encodes CSVDEPGGETQYF. The V and J genes are TRBV29-1 and TRBJ2-5; 7 bases agree with TRBD2. Germline assignment: CDR1 SQVTM and CDR2 ANQGSEA. J was trimmed by 4 bases and V by 3 bases; bases with no gene match: 5. This CDR3 comprises 13 residues.